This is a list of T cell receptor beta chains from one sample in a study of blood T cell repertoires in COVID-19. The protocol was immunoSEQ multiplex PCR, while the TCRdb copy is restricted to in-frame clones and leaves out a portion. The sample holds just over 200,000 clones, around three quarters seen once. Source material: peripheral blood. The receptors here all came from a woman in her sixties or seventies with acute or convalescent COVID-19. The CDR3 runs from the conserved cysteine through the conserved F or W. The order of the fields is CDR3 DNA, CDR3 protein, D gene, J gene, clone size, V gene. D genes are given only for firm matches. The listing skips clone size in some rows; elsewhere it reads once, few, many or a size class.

TGCGCCAGCAGCCCACAGGGGTCGGACACTGAAGCTTTCTTT	CASSPQGSDTEAFF	TRBD1	TRBJ1-1	-	TRBV5-1
TGTGCCAGCAGCTTCTATGGCTACGAGCAGTACTTC	CASSFYGYEQYF	-	TRBJ2-7	-	TRBV6-5
TGTGCCAGCAGCGTAGCTACGACAGGGACTGAAGCTTTCTTT	CASSVATTGTEAFF	TRBD1	TRBJ1-1	once	TRBV9
TGTGCCAGCAGCTCGACGGGACAGGGCAACTATGGCTACACCTTC	CASSSTGQGNYGYTF	TRBD1	TRBJ1-2	-	TRBV28
TGCAGCGGTAGCGGGACTGGCTACGAGCAGTACTTC	CSGSGTGYEQYF	TRBD2	TRBJ2-7	-	TRBV29-1
TGTGCCATGACTAGCGGGAGCCACGAGCAGTACTTC	CAMTSGSHEQYF	TRBD2	TRBJ2-7	-	TRBV10-3
TGTGCCAGCAGCAGATACAGGGGATTCTATGGCTACACCTTC	CASSRYRGFYGYTF	-	TRBJ1-2	-	TRBV21-1
TGTGCCAGCAGCCCAGGGGGACAGGAGGCTAACTATGGCTACACCTTC	CASSPGGQEANYGYTF	TRBD1	TRBJ1-2	few	TRBV7-9
TGTGCCAGCAGTTACTCGGCAAATTCACCCCTCCACTTT	CASSYSANSPLHF	-	TRBJ1-6	-	TRBV6-5
TGTGCCAGCAGCCCCGACAGTTACCCTGAAGCTTTCTTT	CASSPDSYPEAFF	-	TRBJ1-1	-	TRBV7-9
TGTGCCAGCAGTCCCTTGGGGGCGGATGAAAAACTGTTTTTT	CASSPLGADEKLFF	-	TRBJ1-4	once	TRBV3-1/TRBV3-2
TGTGCCAGCAGCTTCCGGGGGACCCTCACAGATACGCAGTATTTT	CASSFRGTLTDTQYF	-	TRBJ2-3	-	TRBV7-3
TGTGCCAGTTCACCTCGGGAGCGGCAGATGAACACTGAAGCTTTCTTT	CASSPRERQMNTEAFF	-	TRBJ1-1	-	TRBV19
TGTGCCAGCAGCTCTCGAGGCGGGGGAAGGGAAAAACTGTTTTTT	CASSSRGGGREKLFF	-	TRBJ1-4	-	TRBV11-2
TGTGCCAGCAGCCAAGACCCAGGGGGGTTGGGGACTGAAGCTTTCTTT	CASSQDPGGLGTEAFF	TRBD1	TRBJ1-1	-	TRBV3-1/TRBV3-2
TGTGCCAGCAGCTCACTTACTAGCGCATCCGAAAAGCAGTTCTTC	CASSSLTSASEKQFF	TRBD2	TRBJ2-1	-	TRBV7-9
TGTGCCAGCAGCCCCTTGGACTACCAAGAGACCCAGTACTTC	CASSPLDYQETQYF	-	TRBJ2-5	once	TRBV28
TGTGCCAGTAGGGGGACAGGCTACGAGCAGTACTTC	CASRGTGYEQYF	TRBD1	TRBJ2-7	-	TRBV19
TGTGCCAGCAGCCAACGACAAATGAACACTGAAGCTTTCTTT	CASSQRQMNTEAFF	-	TRBJ1-1	-	TRBV3-1/TRBV3-2
TGTGCCAGTACCCAAGTCGGAAGACAGGAAGCTTTCTTT	CASTQVGRQEAFF	-	TRBJ1-1	-	TRBV19
TGTGCCAGCTCACGGGACACCAGCTCCTACAATGAGCAGTTCTTC	CASSRDTSSYNEQFF	-	TRBJ2-1	-	TRBV18
TGCAGCCTTGCACAGGGAGTGGGAGAGACCCAGTACTTC	CSLAQGVGETQYF	-	TRBJ2-5	-	TRBV29-1
TGTGCCAGTAGTATAGGAGCCGCCGACATTAACAATGAGCAGTTCTTC	CASSIGAADINNEQFF	-	TRBJ2-1	-	TRBV19
TGCGCCAGCAGCTTGTTGGGCAGGGGAAACACCATATATTTT	CASSLLGRGNTIYF	-	TRBJ1-3	-	TRBV5-1
TGTGCCAGCAGTTCGGGAGGGTTGAACACTGAAGCTTTCTTT	CASSSGGLNTEAFF	-	TRBJ1-1	-	TRBV28
TGTGCCAGTAACAGGGCCCCTAATGAAAAACTGTTTTTT	CASNRAPNEKLFF	-	TRBJ1-4	-	TRBV6-5
TGTGCCACCAGCAGAGGGGACACCGATACGCAGTATTTT	CATSRGDTDTQYF	-	TRBJ2-3	-	TRBV15
TGTGCCACCAGTGATTTGGAGACAGGGGGTCCCCAGCATTTT	CATSDLETGGPQHF	TRBD1	TRBJ1-5	many	TRBV24-1
TGTGCCAGCAGCCCCGGGGGGGGTGCCCAAGAGACCCAGTACTTC	CASSPGGGAQETQYF	TRBD2	TRBJ2-5	-	TRBV7-2
TGTGCTAGTGGTAACGGGTTTGAGCCCCAGCATTTT	CASGNGFEPQHF	-	TRBJ1-5	-	TRBV12-5
TGTGCCAGCAGACGGAGCGGGGGACGTTATGAAAAACTGTTTTTT	CASRRSGGRYEKLFF	-	TRBJ1-4	once	TRBV7-2
TGTGCCAGCAGTTTGCGGCTACTAGCGGATGCCTACAATGAGCAGTTCTTC	CASSLRLLADAYNEQFF	TRBD2	TRBJ2-1	-	TRBV28
TGTGCCAGCAGTCCCGAGATCGGCACCGGGGAGCTGTTTTTT	CASSPEIGTGELFF	-	TRBJ2-2	-	TRBV6-4
TGCGCCAGCAGCTTGGAGGGTCAAAGGGGCGAGCAGTACTTC	CASSLEGQRGEQYF	-	TRBJ2-7	-	TRBV5-1
TGTGCCAGCCGACAGGAGTACGAGCAGTACTTC	CASRQEYEQYF	-	TRBJ2-7	-	TRBV2
TGTGCCACCAGTGACAAGGGACAGGGGAGAACCGGGGAGCTGTTTTTT	CATSDKGQGRTGELFF	TRBD1	TRBJ2-2	-	TRBV24-1
TGTGCCAGCAGCTATAGGGACAGTCCATTCTCTGGGGCCAACGTCCTGACTTTC	CASSYRDSPFSGANVLTF	TRBD1	TRBJ2-6	-	TRBV3-1/TRBV3-2
TGTGCCAGCAGTTTACTCGGGACTCCTACCTACGAGCAGTACTTC	CASSLLGTPTYEQYF	-	TRBJ2-7	-	TRBV6-5
TGTGCCAGCAGTAAACTAGCGGGGTATGGGAAGACCCAGTACTTC	CASSKLAGYGKTQYF	TRBD2	TRBJ2-5	-	TRBV27
TGTGCCAGCAGTGAGTTTACAGGGGCCATCGAAGAGACCCAGTACTTC	CASSEFTGAIEETQYF	TRBD1	TRBJ2-5	-	TRBV6-1
TGTGCCAGCAGTGAATCCCTGACAGGGTTCTACGAGCAGTACTTC	CASSESLTGFYEQYF	TRBD1	TRBJ2-7	-	TRBV6-1
TGTGCCAGCAGTGAAGCGGGCTACACCCCTTACGAGCAGTACTTC	CASSEAGYTPYEQYF	-	TRBJ2-7	-	TRBV2
TGCGCCAGCAGCTTGGATCCCGGGGGGAATGAGCAGTTCTTC	CASSLDPGGNEQFF	TRBD2	TRBJ2-1	-	TRBV5-1
TGTGCCAGCACCCTTGACAGGGGAAATTCACCCCTCCACTTT	CASTLDRGNSPLHF	TRBD1	TRBJ1-6	-	TRBV5-5
TGTGCCAGCAGCTTAAGACAGGGAGGCGAGCAGTACTTC	CASSLRQGGEQYF	-	TRBJ2-7	-	TRBV7-2
TGTGCCAGCAGCCAACTAGGTAGTCAGCCCCAGCATTTT	CASSQLGSQPQHF	-	TRBJ1-5	-	TRBV3-1/TRBV3-2
TGTGCCAGCAGCTACCCGGGACTAGCGGGAGGAACCGGGGAGCTGTTTTTT	CASSYPGLAGGTGELFF	TRBD2	TRBJ2-2	-	TRBV3-1/TRBV3-2
TGTGCCAGTAGTATAGACAGGGGGTCTGAAGCTTTCTTT	CASSIDRGSEAFF	TRBD1	TRBJ1-1	few	TRBV19
TGTGCCAGCAGCGTAGGCAGGGATAATTCACCCCTCCACTTT	CASSVGRDNSPLHF	-	TRBJ1-6	-	TRBV9
TGTGCCAGCAGTTCCGGGACTAGCGGGCCCTACGAGCAGTACTTC	CASSSGTSGPYEQYF	TRBD2	TRBJ2-7	-	TRBV27
TGTGCCTGGAGCGTAGACAGGGGGTCACCCCTCCACTTT	CAWSVDRGSPLHF	TRBD1	TRBJ1-6	-	TRBV30
TGTGCCAGCAGTTCCCCGGTCCCCAATGAGCAGTTCTTC	CASSSPVPNEQFF	-	TRBJ2-1	-	TRBV28
TGTGCCAGCAGCGCCCAGCGGGAGACCCAGTACTTC	CASSAQRETQYF	-	TRBJ2-5	-	TRBV5-6
TGTGCCAGCAGCCAAGGCCCCAGGGCGAGCTCTGGGGCCAACGTCCTGACTTTC	CASSQGPRASSGANVLTF	-	TRBJ2-6	-	TRBV3-1/TRBV3-2
TGTGCCAGCAGACCGACAGGGCGAGATGAGCAGTTCTTC	CASRPTGRDEQFF	TRBD1	TRBJ2-1	-	TRBV6-5